These 26 T cell receptor beta chains were sequenced from one sample in a study of OX40 agonist ivuxolimab in advanced cancers. This table comes from immunoSEQ multiplex PCR, and its TCRdb copy is limited to in-frame clones, with some not included. Of tens of thousands of clones in the sample, roughly 70% are singletons; the top ten hold 20% to 25%. The sequencing used CD4+ or CD8+ T cells sorted from blood, collected in a trial of the OX40 agonist ivuxolimab. Receptor source: an adult with an advanced solid tumor such as melanoma, head and neck, liver or kidney cancer.

This clone turned up a few times. The rearrangement links TRBV6-5 to TRBJ2-5; 8 positions match TRBD1. The CDR3 totals 15 residues. Trimming cost V 2 bases and J 1 base; bases outside gene matches: 3. Germline CDR1 MNHEY, CDR2 SVGAGI. The CDR3 protein is CASSYARGPQETQYF. The DNA for the CDR3 is TGTGCCAGCAGTTACGCCAGGGGGCCCCAAGAGACCCAGTACTTC.

This sequence joins TRBV30 and TRBJ2-2; possibly TRBD2 for D (5 bases). V was cut by 4 bases and J by 1 base, with 7 bases left in between. Per the germline V gene, CDR1 is GTSNPN and CDR2 is SVGIG (reference sequence). The CDR3 totals 13 residues. CDR3 sequence (DNA): TGTGCCTGGACACGGGAGAACACCGGGGAGCTGTTTTTT. It translates to CAWTRENTGELFF.

J is TRBJ1-1 and V is TRBV7-9; D possibly corresponds to TRBD1 (6 bases). CDR3 length equals 14 residues. The germline V and J ends were trimmed by 8 bases and 3 bases, with 16 bases remaining between them. CDR1 and CDR2 from the germline V gene are SEHNR and FQNEAQ (reference sequence). CDR3 bases: TGTGCCAGCTCGGGGGGCCAATGGGACACTGAAGCTTTCTTT. This gives the protein CASSGGQWDTEAFF.

CDR3 residues: CASSLKSQETQYF. The CDR3 nucleotides read TGTGCCAGCAGCTTGAAGTCCCAAGAGACCCAGTACTTC. The genes are TRBV5-6 and TRBJ2-5; D is unresolved. Trimming removed 1 base from V and 1 base from J, with 5 bases in between. The length of the CDR3 is 13 residues. Germline V gives CDR1 SGHDT, CDR2 YYEEEE.

This clone has only a few counts. The V and J genes are TRBV4-1 and TRBJ1-1, with 9 bases matching TRBD1. The CDR3 is 15 residues long. The V segment lost 6 bases and the J segment 4 bases; nucleotides outside the gene matches: 9. Germline-derived CDR1 and CDR2 are MGHRA and YSYEKL. For the CDR3, the DNA is TGCGCCAGCAGGTGGGGACAGGGCATTCTCACTGAAGCTTTCTTT. Translation gives CASRWGQGILTEAFF.

This clone appeared once. The chain combines TRBV4-2 with TRBJ1-1; D is unresolved. This CDR3 spans 16 amino acids. Trimming shortened V by 0 bases and J by 0 bases, and 11 bases separated the two germline ends. Per germline, CDR1 LGHNA and CDR2 YNFKEQ. The CDR3: CASSQDRADMNTEAFF. CDR3 nucleotide sequence: TGTGCCAGCAGCCAAGATAGGGCAGACATGAACACTGAAGCTTTCTTT.

This rearrangement joins TRBV5-4 to TRBJ2-1; TRBD2 matches at 10 bases. The germline CDR1 and CDR2 sequences are SGHNT and YYREEE (reference sequence). This CDR3 comprises 16 residues. V trimming: 2 bases; J trimming: 1 base; junction bases outside the gene matches: 3. Written as DNA, the CDR3 is TGTGCCAGCAGCTTAGGACTAGCGGCTTCCTACAATGAGCAGTTCTTC. Translating gives CASSLGLAASYNEQFF.

The V call is TRBV5-6, the J call TRBJ2-6; D is undetermined. The germline V gene has CDR1 SGHDT and CDR2 YYEEEE. Trimming took off 0 bases at V and 2 bases at J, with 6 bases between the two ends. This CDR3 is 15 amino acids long. CDR3 coding DNA: TGTGCCAGCAGCTTGGGGGTCACTGGGGCCAACGTCCTGACTTTC. Translated: CASSLGVTGANVLTF.

V usage is TRBV27 and J usage is TRBJ1-4, with TRBD1 as a possible D gene (5 bases). CDR1 MNHEY and CDR2 SMNVEV come from the germline V gene (reference sequence). Trimming pared 2 bases from V and 5 bases from J, leaving 12 bases between. The CDR3 has 15 amino acids. CDR3 in DNA: TGTGCCAGCAGTTTACGAGTCGGACAAAATGAAAAACTGTTTTTT. Translating gives CASSLRVGQNEKLFF.

Note on this clone: Germline is not matched at one junction end, which may reflect a read error. This sequence joins TRBV7-7 and TRBJ2-2; no clear D. The CDR3 length is 13 residues. Germline CDR1 and CDR2: SSHAT and FNYEAQ (reference sequence). CDR3 in amino acids: CASSPLGTGELFF. CDR3 in DNA: TGTGCTAGCAGCCCCCTTGGGACCGGGGAGCTGTTTTTT.

The chain couples TRBV10-3 to TRBJ1-4; 7 nucleotides line up with TRBD1. The CDR3 has 15 amino acids. From germline, CDR1 is ENHRY and CDR2 SYGVKD. V lost 0 bases to trimming and J lost 3 bases; unmatched junction nucleotides: 1. The CDR3 protein is CAISESDRANEKLFF. The CDR3 region has the DNA TGTGCCATCAGTGAGTCAGACAGGGCTAATGAAAAACTGTTTTTT.

The J gene is TRBJ1-1, the V gene TRBV7-9, with unresolved D. There are 14 residues in the CDR3. Germline CDR1 and CDR2: SEHNR and FQNEAQ (reference sequence). Trimming cost V 5 bases and J 4 bases, with 14 bases left between them. CDR3 sequence (DNA): TGTGCCAGCAGCCTCTCCCCGGGTTCCACTGAAGCTTTCTTT. As protein: CASSLSPGSTEAFF.

The chain is built from TRBV9 and TRBJ1-3; tentatively, D is TRBD1 (6 bases). The CDR3 consists of 15 residues. V was pared by 3 bases and J by 4 bases, with 14 bases between. CDR1 SGDLS and CDR2 YYNGEE come from the germline V gene. The CDR3 here is CASSASRGAGNTIYF. CDR3 bases: TGTGCCAGCAGCGCATCCAGGGGAGCGGGAAACACCATATATTTT.

This clone was seen more than once but under ten times. The V call is TRBV7-9, the J call TRBJ2-5; 9 bases map to TRBD2. Germline CDR1 is SEHNR and CDR2 is FQNEAQ (reference sequence). V dropped 5 bases and J dropped 6; count of bases not matched to a gene: 7. This CDR3 is 14 amino acids long. The CDR3 here is CASSLLSSGKTQYF. The CDR3 nucleotides are TGTGCCAGCAGCCTCCTTTCTAGCGGGAAGACCCAGTACTTC.

This clone came up once. This chain connects TRBV5-1 to TRBJ2-7, with D uncertain. This CDR3 region has 13 residues. Germline V lookup: CDR1 SGHRS, CDR2 YFSETQ. Trimming took off 3 bases at V and 6 bases at J, with 13 bases between the two ends. CDR3 bases: TGCGCCAGCAGCTCCGACTCCCCGAGCGAGCAGTACTTC. This encodes CASSSDSPSEQYF. Looking up the rest from reference TRBV5-1 and TRBJ2-7 gives the full variable domain: KAGVTQTPRYLIKTRGQQVTLSCSPISGHRSVSWYQQTPGQGLQFLFEYFSETQRNKGNFPGRFSGRQFSNSRSEMNVSTLELGDSALYLCASSSDSPSEQYFGPGTRLTVT.

This clone was counted a few times. The CDR3 loop reads CASSLVSSAPSYEQYF. The CDR3 DNA follows: TGTGCCAGCAGCTTAGTCAGTAGTGCGCCCTCCTACGAGCAGTACTTC. V usage is TRBV11-2 and J usage is TRBJ2-7, with D unresolved. V was cut by 1 base and J by 0 bases, with 13 bases left in between. This CDR3 region has 16 residues. The V gene's germline CDR1 is SGHAT and CDR2 FQNNGV.

The chain combines TRBV29-1 with TRBJ1-6, with D unclear. The CDR3 runs 13 residues. Germline loops: CDR1 SQVTM, CDR2 ANQGSEA. The CDR3 coding sequence is TGCGTTTCGCACGGAGGTGGGCTGTCACCCCTCCACTTT. Translating it yields CVSHGGGLSPLHF.

The chain has TRBV7-2 and TRBJ2-1; no firm D call. Germline V CDR1 and CDR2: SGHTA, FQGNSA. The germline V and J ends were trimmed by 1 base and 0 bases, with 10 bases remaining between them. This CDR3 has 16 amino acids. CDR3 loop: CASSLVGGGSYNEQFF. CDR3 coding DNA: TGTGCCAGCAGCTTAGTAGGCGGTGGCTCCTACAATGAGCAGTTCTTC.

The chain recombines TRBV27 with TRBJ1-5, with D tentatively TRBD1 (5 bases). Germline CDR1 and CDR2: MNHEY and SMNVEV (reference sequence). The CDR3 is made up of 15 amino acids. Trimming removed 5 bases from V and 3 bases from J, with 14 bases in between. As DNA, the CDR3 is TGTGCCAGCAGTCTCTATAGAGGGGTCAATCAGCCCCAGCATTTT. Translating gives CASSLYRGVNQPQHF.

This chain joins TRBV13 and TRBJ2-7, with D possibly called TRBD1 or TRBD2 (5 bases each). The V end was cut by 5 bases, the J end by 5 bases, with 19 bases between. Germline loops: CDR1 PRHDT, CDR2 FYEKMQ (reference sequence). This CDR3 has 15 residues. The CDR3 nucleotides read TGTGCCAGCAGCACCCGGGACCGACTCCCAGACGAGCAGTACTTC. Translated, it gives CASSTRDRLPDEQYF.

With regard to this clone: Since a much larger clone is just one base distant, this may be a read error. Other DNA sequences in this sample translate to the same CDR3. This rearrangement joins TRBV29-1 to TRBJ2-1, with TRBD2 matching 8 bases. Per germline, CDR1 SQVTM and CDR2 ANQGSEA. Trimming took 3 bases from V and 1 from J; bases not matched to a gene: 14. The CDR3 covers 18 residues. The CDR3 is CSVDGGGGAGGSYNEQFF. DNA for the CDR3: TGCAGCGTTGACGGGGGGGGCGGCGCAGGAGGTTCCTACAATGAGCAGTTCTTC.

The chain uses TRBV29-1 and TRBJ2-3, with 14 positions matching TRBD2. V lost 3 bases to trimming and J lost 4 bases; unmatched junction nucleotides: 12. The CDR3 extends over 18 amino acids. Germline CDR1 reads SQVTM; CDR2 reads ANQGSEA. The CDR3 is CSVDGLAGGEVYPDTQYF. CDR3 DNA sequence: TGCAGCGTTGACGGACTAGCGGGGGGTGAGGTATATCCAGATACGCAGTATTTT.

By share, this clone counts as medium-sized. This chain connects TRBV7-6 to TRBJ2-7; D may be TRBD2 (6 bases). Per germline, CDR1 SGHVS and CDR2 FNYEAQ. V shed 5 bases and J shed 2 bases, with 10 bases lying between them. The CDR3 sequence is 13 residues long. CDR3 in amino acids: CASSPRTTYEQYF. CDR3 nucleotide sequence: TGTGCCAGCAGCCCTCGGACTACCTACGAGCAGTACTTC.

V is TRBV9 and J is TRBJ2-3; D perhaps matches TRBD2 (6 bases). V was trimmed by 7 bases and J by 2 bases, leaving 20 bases between them. The CDR3 covers 16 residues. Per germline, CDR1 SGDLS and CDR2 YYNGEE. The CDR3 coding sequence is TGTGCCAGCGCTGAGTCCGGGGGACGGGTCACAGATACGCAGTATTTT. This codes for CASAESGGRVTDTQYF. The full variable domain, completed using reference TRBV9 and TRBJ2-3, is DSGVTQTPKHLITATGQRVTLRCSPRSGDLSVYWYQQSLDQGLQFLIQYYNGEERAKGNILERFSAQQFPDLHSELNLSSLELGDSALYFCASAESGGRVTDTQYFGPGTRLTVL.

The rearrangement uses TRBV5-5 and TRBJ1-4; D remains ambiguous. Germline CDR1 and CDR2: SGHKS and YYEKEE (reference sequence). The V end was cut by 1 base, the J end by 7 bases, with 5 bases between. This CDR3 contains 12 residues. CDR3 nucleotides: TGTGCCAGCAGCTTGCCAGGTGAAAAACTGTTTTTT. This translates into CASSLPGEKLFF.

The chain has TRBV5-1 and TRBJ2-1; TRBD2 agrees at 12 bases. V trimming: 7 bases; J trimming: 3 bases; junction bases outside the gene matches: 11. The CDR3 extends over 17 amino acids. CDR1 SGHRS and CDR2 YFSETQ come from the germline V gene. The CDR3 protein is CASLADGLAGLYNEQFF. In nucleotides, the CDR3 is TGCGCCAGCCTAGCAGACGGACTAGCGGGGCTCTACAATGAGCAGTTCTTC. The entire variable domain, with the rest obtained from reference TRBV5-1 and TRBJ2-1, is as follows: KAGVTQTPRYLIKTRGQQVTLSCSPISGHRSVSWYQQTPGQGLQFLFEYFSETQRNKGNFPGRFSGRQFSNSRSEMNVSTLELGDSALYLCASLADGLAGLYNEQFFGPGTRLTVL.